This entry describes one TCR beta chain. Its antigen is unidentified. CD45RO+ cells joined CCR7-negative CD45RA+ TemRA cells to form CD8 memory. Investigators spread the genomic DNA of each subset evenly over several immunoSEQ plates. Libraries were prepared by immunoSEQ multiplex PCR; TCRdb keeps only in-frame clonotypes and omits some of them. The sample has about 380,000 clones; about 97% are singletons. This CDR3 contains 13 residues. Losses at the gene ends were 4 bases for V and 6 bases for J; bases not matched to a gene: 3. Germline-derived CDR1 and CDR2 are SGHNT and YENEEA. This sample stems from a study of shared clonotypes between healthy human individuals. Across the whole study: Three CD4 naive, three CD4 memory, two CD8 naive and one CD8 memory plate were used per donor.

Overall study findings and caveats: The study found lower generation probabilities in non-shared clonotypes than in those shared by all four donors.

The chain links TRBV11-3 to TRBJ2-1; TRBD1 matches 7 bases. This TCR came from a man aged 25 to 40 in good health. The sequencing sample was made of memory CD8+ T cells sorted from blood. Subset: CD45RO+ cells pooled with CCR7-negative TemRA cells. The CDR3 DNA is TGTGCCAGCAGCTCTAACAGGGGCAATGAGCAGTTCTTC. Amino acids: CASSSNRGNEQFF. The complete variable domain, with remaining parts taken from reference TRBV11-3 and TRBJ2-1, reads EAGVVQSPRYKIIEKKQPVAFWCNPISGHNTLYWYLQNLGQGPELLIRYENEEAVDDSQLPKDRFSAERLKGVDSTLKIQPAELGDSAVYLCASSSNRGNEQFFGPGTRLTVL.